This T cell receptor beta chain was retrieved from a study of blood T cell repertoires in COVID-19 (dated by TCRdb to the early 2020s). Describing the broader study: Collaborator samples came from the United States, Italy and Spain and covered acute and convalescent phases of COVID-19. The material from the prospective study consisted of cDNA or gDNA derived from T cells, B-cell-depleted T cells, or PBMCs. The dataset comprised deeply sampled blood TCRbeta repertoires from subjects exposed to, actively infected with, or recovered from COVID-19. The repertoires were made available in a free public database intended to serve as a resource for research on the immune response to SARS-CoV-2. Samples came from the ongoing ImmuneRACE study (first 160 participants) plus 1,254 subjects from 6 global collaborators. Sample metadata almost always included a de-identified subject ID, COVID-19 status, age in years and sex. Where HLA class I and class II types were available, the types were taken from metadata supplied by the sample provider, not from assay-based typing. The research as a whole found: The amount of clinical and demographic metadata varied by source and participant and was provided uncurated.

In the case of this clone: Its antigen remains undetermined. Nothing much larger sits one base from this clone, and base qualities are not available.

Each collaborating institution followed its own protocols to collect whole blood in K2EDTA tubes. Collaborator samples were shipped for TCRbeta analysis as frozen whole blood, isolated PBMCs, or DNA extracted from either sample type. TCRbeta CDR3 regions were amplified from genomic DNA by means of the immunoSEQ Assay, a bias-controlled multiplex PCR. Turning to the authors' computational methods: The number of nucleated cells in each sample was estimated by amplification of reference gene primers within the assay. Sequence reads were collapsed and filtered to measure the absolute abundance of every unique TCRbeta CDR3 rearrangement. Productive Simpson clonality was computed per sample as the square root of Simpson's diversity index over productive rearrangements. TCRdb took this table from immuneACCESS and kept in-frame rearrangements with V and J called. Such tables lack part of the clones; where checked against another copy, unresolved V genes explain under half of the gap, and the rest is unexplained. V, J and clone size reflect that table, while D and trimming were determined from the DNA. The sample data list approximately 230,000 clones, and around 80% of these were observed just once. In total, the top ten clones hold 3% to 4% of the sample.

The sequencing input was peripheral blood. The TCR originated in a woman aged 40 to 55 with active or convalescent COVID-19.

The CDR3 region reads CSAGQGRQPQHF. Here is the DNA: TGCAGCGCCGGACAGGGGCGACAGCCCCAGCATTTT. The chain joins TRBV29-1 to TRBJ1-5, and 9 bases in between align with TRBD1. V trim: 7 bases; J trim: 7 bases; unmatched bases: 5. CDR1 SQVTM and CDR2 ANQGSEA were looked up in the germline V gene. From its cysteine to its phenylalanine, the CDR3 spans 12 amino acids. The kept DNA is CDR3 alone, 36 bases in frame from the first base.